This TCR beta chain originates from a study of T cell responses to AZD1222 COVID-19 vaccine. Analyses pooled second doses at about 4 or about 12 weeks. The assay was immunoSEQ multiplex PCR, and TCRdb's table has in-frame clones only and misses some. The table has fewer than 180,000 clones, more than 80% seen once. The CDR3 runs to 15 residues. Germline V gene lookup returns CDR1 LGHDT and CDR2 YNNKEL (reference sequence). With 1 base removed from V and 10 bases from J, the gap between germline ends came to 14 bases. This TCR came from an adult who received the AZD1222 COVID-19 vaccine. The V gene is TRBV3-1 (or the pseudogene TRBV3-2), the J gene TRBJ1-6; D perhaps matches TRBD1 (6 bases). Sequenced here: peripheral blood, sampled 28 days after the second AZD1222 dose. The CDR3 DNA follows: TGTGCCAGCAGCCAAGCGGGGGGGGCGCGCTCACCCCTCCACTTT. It is translated as CASSQAGGARSPLHF.